One sample yielded the 15 T cell receptor beta chains listed below, sequenced in a study of response to subunit inactivated influenza vaccine. TCRdb ran MiXCR on the RT-PCR reads and lists one entry per CDR3 protein. The table has just under 550,000 distinct CDR3 sequences, 20% to 25% seen once; the top ten hold approximately 2.9%. These data were likewise used in another study, on T cells expressing NK-cell markers. From that report: The authors made TCR beta cDNA libraries by 5'RACE template switching. This switching added a universal primer site and UMIs.

The specimen comprised CD4+ T cells sorted from PBMCs, sampled roughly 12 days after vaccination. The receptors shown here come from a man aged 50 to 59 who received an inactivated influenza vaccine.

V gene TRBV20-1 combines with J gene TRBJ2-7, with a weak D call TRBD2 (5 bases). This CDR3 has 15 amino acids. Germline values: CDR1 DFQATT, CDR2 SNEGSKA (reference sequence). With 6 bases removed from V and 3 bases from J, the gap between germline ends came to 21 bases. DNA for the CDR3: TGCAGTGCGAAACTAGGTTTCGGACCATACTACGAGCAGTACTTC. This gives the protein CSAKLGFGPYYEQYF.

This chain links TRBV6-2 or TRBV6-3 with TRBJ2-7; the D gene is possibly TRBD2 (5 bases). CDR1 is MNHEY, CDR2 SVGEGT, per germline. This CDR3 is 11 amino acids long. V was pared by 6 bases and J by 6 bases, with 9 bases between. The CDR3, as DNA: TGTGCCAGCAGCCACGGGGTCGAGCAGTACTTC. It yields the protein CASSHGVEQYF.

CDR3 sequence (DNA): TGTGCCAGCAGTGTTGACAGCATAATGAACACTGAAGCTTTCTTT. It specifies CASSVDSIMNTEAFF. The V and J genes are TRBV12-3 or TRBV12-4 and TRBJ1-1; weak D call: TRBD1 (5 bases). This CDR3 contains 15 residues. Trimming stripped 5 bases from V and 0 bases from J, with 13 bases between.

The V gene is TRBV4-3, the J gene TRBJ1-3; 8 nucleotides line up with TRBD1. Germline trimming cut 5 bases from V and 1 base from J; bases unmatched to any gene: 7. The CDR3 has 16 amino acids. Germline CDR1 is LGHNA and CDR2 is YSLEER. The CDR3 region is CASSLTGEASGNTIYF. In DNA, the CDR3 is TGCGCCAGCAGCTTGACAGGGGAAGCATCTGGAAACACCATATATTTT.

The chain uses TRBV28 and TRBJ2-2, with TRBD1 matching over 8 bases. The length of the CDR3 is 19 residues. In germline, CDR1 is MDHEN, CDR2 SYDVKM. Trimming cost V 3 bases and J 5 bases; bases outside gene matches: 17. The CDR3 region is CASSFSLGQANKSTGELFF. The CDR3 DNA follows: TGTGCCAGCAGTTTTTCCCTGGGACAGGCCAACAAGTCTACCGGGGAGCTGTTTTTT.

The chain recombines TRBV11-2 with TRBJ2-3; a possible D gene is TRBD1 (5 bases). This CDR3 contains 15 residues. Trimming removed 1 base from V and 2 bases from J, with 10 bases in between. Germline assignment: CDR1 SGHAT and CDR2 FQNNGV. The CDR3 sequence is CASSLVGRATDTQYF. CDR3 bases: TGTGCCAGCAGCTTAGTCGGCAGGGCCACAGATACGCAGTATTTT.

There are a few counts of this clonotype. The chain employs TRBV7-8 and TRBJ2-1, with 8 bases aligning to TRBD2. V lost 3 bases, J lost 9 bases, and 7 bases stayed unmatched. Per the germline V gene, CDR1 is SGHVS and CDR2 is FQNEAQ. The CDR3 length is 14 residues. The CDR3 region has the DNA TGTGCCAGCAGCTTTAAGCGGGAGTCAGTTGAGCAGTTCTTC. This translates into CASSFKRESVEQFF.

This clonotype was seen only a few times. The chain employs TRBV10-2 and TRBJ2-2, with D tentatively TRBD1 (5 bases). Germline CDR1 and CDR2: WSHSY and SAAADI. The CDR3 runs to 17 residues. The V end was cut by 3 bases, the J end by 1 base, with 15 bases between. The CDR3 is CASSESDLQGNTGELFF. For the CDR3, the DNA is TGCGCCAGCAGTGAAAGCGATTTGCAGGGGAACACCGGGGAGCTGTTTTTT.

The chain is built from TRBV24-1 and TRBJ1-2; unclear D gene. Between the trimmed V and J ends, which lost 7 bases and 3 bases, there was a span of 11 bases. The germline V gene has CDR1 KGHDR and CDR2 SFDVKD. The length of the CDR3 is 13 residues. The CDR3 protein is CATSGSAYYGYTF. In nucleotides, the CDR3 is TGTGCCACCAGCGGGTCGGCGTACTATGGCTACACCTTC.

V and J are TRBV12-3 or TRBV12-4 and TRBJ2-6; 12 positions match TRBD1. The J segment lost 1 base and the V segment lost 6 bases, leaving 4 bases of the junction unmatched. The CDR3 runs to 17 residues. DNA for the CDR3: TGTGCCAGCAGCCCGGGACAGGGGGCTTCTGGGGCCAACGTCCTGACTTTC. Amino acids: CASSPGQGASGANVLTF.

Only one count was recorded for this clonotype. The rearrangement uses TRBV4-1 and TRBJ2-3; D is undetermined. The CDR3 totals 14 residues. V lost 3 bases, J lost 0 bases, and 7 bases lay in between. Germline V gene sequence: CDR1 MGHRA, CDR2 YSYEKL. As DNA, the CDR3 is TGCGCCAGCAGCCAGGCGGACAGCACAGATACGCAGTATTTT. Amino acid sequence: CASSQADSTDTQYF.

The chain carries TRBV10-3 and TRBJ1-1; D is unclear. The ends were cut back, 9 bases at V and 0 bases at J, with 11 bases in the middle. This CDR3 spans 13 amino acids. Germline assignment: CDR1 ENHRY and CDR2 SYGVKD. CDR3 DNA: TGTGCCATTACAAACAGCCTGAACACTGAAGCTTTCTTT. Translating gives CAITNSLNTEAFF.

The V call is TRBV7-9, the J call TRBJ1-5, with TRBD1 as a possible D gene (6 bases). The CDR3 extends over 15 amino acids. V was trimmed by 6 bases and J by 3 bases, leaving 15 bases between them. Per germline, CDR1 SEHNR and CDR2 FQNEAQ (reference sequence). The CDR3 here is CASSFSTGPNQPQHF. Written as DNA, the CDR3 is TGTGCCAGCAGTTTTAGTACAGGGCCCAATCAGCCCCAGCATTTT.

The rearrangement links TRBV5-1 to TRBJ2-1; D is perhaps TRBD1 or TRBD2 (5 bases each). V lost 0 bases to trimming and J lost 9 bases, with 13 bases between them. This CDR3 region has 14 residues. Germline CDR1 reads SGHRS; CDR2 reads YFSETQ. This CDR3 reads CASSLGLGDGEQFF. The CDR3 DNA sequence: TGCGCCAGCAGCTTGGGTTTAGGGGACGGTGAGCAGTTCTTC.

This clonotype has just a few counts. This chain connects TRBV28 to TRBJ1-1; D is uncertain. V gave up 7 bases and J gave up 7 bases, with 19 bases separating them. The CDR3 length is 14 residues. Germline CDR1 is MDHEN and CDR2 is SYDVKM. In DNA, the CDR3 is TGTGCCAGCACCCCCCCAAGCCGGGCGGGTGAAGCTTTCTTT. Amino acid sequence: CASTPPSRAGEAFF.